The clone carrying this T cell receptor (beta chain) was counted a single time. This clone may be a read error of a much larger clone one base away. This sample is drawn from a study of T-cell reconstitution after alpha-beta-depleted transplantation in children. The germline V gene encodes CDR1 SQVTM and CDR2 ANQGSEA. This CDR3 contains 12 residues. After removal of 7 bases from V and 12 bases from J, the junction contained 14 bases not matched to a gene. Library preparation (for TCRbeta) was performed with unique molecular identifiers. TCRdb re-called the PCR reads through MiXCR, storing one row per CDR3 protein. The sample consists of 600,000 to 700,000 distinct CDR3 sequences, 16% of them appearing once.

J is TRBJ1-2 and V is TRBV29-1; 7 bases are a match to TRBD1. The origin of this receptor is a human donor who donated a stem cell graft to a child with acute myeloid leukemia. This specimen was PBMCs from the stem cell graft donor, taken from the stem cell graft. The CDR3 bases are TGCAGCGACATCGGGACAGCCACGGGCCACACCTTC. Translation: CSDIGTATGHTF.